This entry describes one T cell receptor beta chain. This clonotype turned up a few times. Its antigen remains unidentified. Within one base of it there is no much larger clone, and no base qualities were kept. This sample was taken from a study of T cells in Graves' hyperthyroidism and ophthalmopathy (dated by TCRdb to the late 2010s). For the wider study: Peripheral blood was collected at initial diagnosis, before any treatment. Whether ophthalmopathy could be predicted prospectively was tested in an independent validation cohort made up of roughly 19 hyperthyroidism patients plus 17 patients who later progressed to ophthalmopathy. The paper describes TCR Vbeta CDR3 sequencing of 140 or so peripheral blood samples, made up of about 40 ophthalmopathy patients, some 80 hyperthyroidism patients and 17 progressor patients. After blood sampling, hyperthyroidism patients were treated with methimazole at a starting dose of 30 mg daily, and ophthalmopathy patients were treated with high-dose intravenous methylprednisolone. In addition, the study compared T-cell repertoires in thyroid tissue and in blood from about six Graves' hyperthyroidism patients. The roughly 100 discovery patients were randomly divided into training and test sets at a 7:3 ratio. To identify distinguishing TCR V-J signatures, a discovery cohort of 100 patients was used, comprising some 43 with Graves' ophthalmopathy and around 60 with stable Graves' hyperthyroidism. The investigation overall reported the following: Ophthalmopathy was separated from stable hyperthyroidism by a 13 V-J signature model, with around 90% sensitivity and approximately 84% specificity obtained in cross-validation and 80%/75% obtained in testing. In validation, the model predicted progression to ophthalmopathy a median of about 6.8 months before onset, with around 70% sensitivity and nearly 75% specificity. Blood samples also contained most of the expanded thyroid clonotypes (frequency above 0.001), which suggests that blood repertoires may reflect thyroid immune responses. No statistical method was used to set the sample size in advance, and investigators knew the group allocation.

The TCR beta CDR3 regions were amplified from RNA transcripts. The TCR CDR3 was subjected to a first round of RT-PCR using the HTBI primer set and the Qiagen OneStep RT-PCR kit. The libraries were constructed in a second round of multiplex PCR and then size-selected and purified. The libraries were sequenced on an Illumina HiSeq2000 using paired-end 100 bp reads. The original pipeline was this. Raw data were processed with SOAPnuke, discarding reads with adapters, uncalled bases, mean Phred below 15, or no exact constant-primer or identifier match. High-quality paired reads were merged with COPE v1.2.5, and unique nucleotide sequences were defined as clonotypes. Clonotypes were aligned to IMGT TRBV, TRBD and TRBJ reference segments using MiTCR v1.1. The analysis was restricted to V-J combinations with a frequency above 0.0001, which together covered roughly 99% of the repertoires. A TCS score was defined as the ratio between F50 (clonal expansion) and ExV (chaos), using BLOSUM62-based TCRdist between CDR3 peptides within each V-J. Welch's t-statistics and random forest reduced roughly 530 V-J features to under 15, which were used in a naive Bayes classifier (R e1071). TCRdb trimmed public reads at Q25 via fastp, called clones via MiXCR and kept in-frame beta chains. Rows with one shared CDR3 protein collapse into an entry with the most common genes and DNA. These V and J calls originate from TCRdb's pipeline instead of the authors' own analysis. The sample profile shows about 400,000 distinct CDR3 sequences; roughly 25% of them were found once. Around four fifths of the sample is taken by the ten largest.

Graves' hyperthyroidism was defined as stable when no progression to ophthalmopathy occurred over 18 months of follow-up. Hyperthyroidism patients were aged 18 to 65 years and newly diagnosed, with disease duration of less than 2 months. The study excluded patients with uncontrolled infections, other autoimmune diseases, pregnancy or lactation. Diagnoses relied on clinical symptoms, serum thyroxine and TRAb, thyroid ultrasound and orbital computed tomography. PBMCs were separated from 10 ml of fresh peripheral blood using Ficoll-Paque density gradient centrifugation. Trizol reagent was used to extract total RNA, and RNA quality was then checked on an Agilent 2100 Bioanalyzer. V is reduced by 4 bases and J by 7 bases, leaving a spacing of 15 bases between them. The CDR3 runs 14 residues from the cysteine to the phenylalanine. Solely the CDR3 DNA is kept, with 42 bases framed from the first base. CDR1 and CDR2 are drawn from the germline V gene: SGHRS, YFSETQ.

The rearranged segments are TRBV5-1 and TRBJ1-5, and TRBD1 may be the D gene, going by 6 matching bases. The receptor was derived from a middle-aged man with Graves' hyperthyroidism. The specimen was blood. The DNA is as follows: TGCGCCAGCAGCCCCCAGGGGCAGGAACAGCCCCAGCATTTT. It encodes CASSPQGQEQPQHF.